This TCR beta chain came from a study of blood T cell repertoires in COVID-19. Overall study: From the United States, Italy and Spain came samples of acute and convalescent COVID-19. From T cells, B-cell-depleted T cells, or PBMCs came the material, which was cDNA or gDNA.

The CDR3 has 17 residues. The germline V gene has CDR1 SGHAT and CDR2 FQNNGV. The V gene lost 1 base and the J gene lost 4 bases, with 19 bases spanning the gap. Original processing notes: Quantification of nucleated cells was approximated via reference gene primer amplification. Sequenced by immunoSEQ multiplex PCR; TCRdb stores in-frame clones only, minus some. V and J calls and clone size follow that table, whereas D and trimming were derived from the DNA. In the table there are about 170,000 clones, 88% of which are singletons. This rearrangement joins TRBV11-2 to TRBJ1-1, with a tentative D call TRBD1 (5 bases). Material for sequencing was peripheral blood. The sequence was collected from a man aged 45-60 years who had recovered from COVID-19. CDR3 region: CASSLGARDYKGTEAFF. In DNA form, the CDR3 reads TGTGCCAGCAGCTTAGGGGCCAGGGACTACAAGGGCACTGAAGCTTTCTTT.